Detailed here is one T cell receptor beta chain. This sample stems from a study of blood T cell repertoires in COVID-19. Study-wide context: There were acute and convalescent COVID-19 samples, and they came from the United States, Italy and Spain. Nucleic acid was either cDNA or gDNA, and it came from T cells, B-cell-depleted T cells, or PBMCs.

The germline V gene has CDR1 LNHDA and CDR2 SQIVND (reference sequence). V was pared by 5 bases and J by 5 bases, with 18 bases between. CDR3 size: 15 residues. Authors' methods: Using reference gene primer amplification, nucleated cell counts were estimated. The assay was immunoSEQ multiplex PCR, and TCRdb's table has in-frame clones only and misses some. Clone size and the V and J calls come from that table; the DNA yielded D and trimming. Altogether around 100,000 clones are present, 80% to 90% being singletons, with the ten largest covering nearly 20%. The receptor was isolated from a human donor in a cohort sampled during active COVID-19. The V call is TRBV19, the J call TRBJ1-2; D is perhaps TRBD1 (5 bases). Input material: peripheral blood. The CDR3 reads CASSVRRGTGYGYTF. DNA of the CDR3: TGTGCCAGTAGTGTAAGGCGGGGGACGGGGTATGGCTACACCTTC.